The TCR beta chain described here comes from a study of CD8 T cells in ankylosing spondylitis. Each CDR3 protein gets one entry after TCRdb re-called the 5' RACE reads with MiXCR. Of 750,000 to 850,000 distinct CDR3 sequences listed, approximately 12% are singletons. Germline V CDR1 and CDR2: SQVTM, ANQGSEA. Germline trimming cut 7 bases from V and 4 bases from J; bases unmatched to any gene: 8. This CDR3 has 13 residues. About this clonotype itself: Its antigen is currently unknown.

Study-level points and caveats: In ankylosing spondylitis blood, a motif of seven to nine highly homologous TCR beta variants appeared characteristic.

The sequence was obtained from a male donor with ankylosing spondylitis. The V gene is TRBV29-1, the J gene TRBJ1-1; 8 nucleotides match TRBD1. The material sequenced was blood, either unsorted or a sorted T cell fraction (not recorded which). The CDR3 DNA is TGCAGCGCAGCCTGGACAGGGTCCACTGAAGCTTTCTTT. Translating it yields CSAAWTGSTEAFF.